These T cell receptor beta chains were read from a single sample in a study of CXCR3-negative and CXCR3-positive naive CD8 T cells. With the 5' RACE reads reprocessed, TCRdb shows one record per CDR3 protein and no DNA. The sample table includes roughly 120,000 distinct CDR3 sequences. Sample: naive CXCR3+ CD8+ T cells from blood. These receptors came from a human donor in good health. Some clones in this sample may be carry-over from other donors' samples. Both conserved end residues are part of each CDR3.

>TRBJ1-2|TRBV12-3/TRBV12-4
CASSGKGAGYTF
>TRBJ2-7|TRBV20-1
CSASGGGLRPFEQYF
>TRBJ2-1|TRBV20-1
CSASRDRANEQFF
>TRBJ2-1|TRBV5-6
CASSLRSYNEQFF
>TRBJ1-2|TRBV29-1
CSVEDSTPRPYGYTF
>TRBJ2-7|TRBV20-1
CSATDAPGRLHEQYF
>TRBJ2-5|TRBV2
CASSEGLWWETQYF
>TRBJ2-5|TRBV6-2/TRBV6-3
CASGSTRAYEQYF
>TRBJ2-1|TRBV29-1
CSVEVAGQGSDEQFF
>TRBJ2-5|TRBV29-1
CSVVPSGLARETQYF
>TRBJ1-3|TRBV5-1
CASSPGTDSGNTIYF
>TRBJ2-7|TRBV5-1
CASSLDTYEQYF
>TRBJ2-3|TRBV9
CASSVGGDTQYF
>TRBJ2-1|TRBV6-6
CASSSYTSNEQFF
>TRBJ2-1|TRBV19
CASSIGTSGGNEQFF
>TRBJ2-1|TRBV12-3/TRBV12-4
CASSSPTPGVAGEYYEQFF
>TRBJ2-6|TRBV29-1
CSVEDRLSGANVLTF
>TRBJ2-3|TRBV6-2/TRBV6-3
CASGDRESTDTQYF
>TRBJ2-2|TRBV13
CASSPDRVLRTGELFF
>TRBJ2-7|TRBV7-8
CASSLGEVSEQYF
>TRBJ1-2|TRBV19
CASSISANYGYTF
>TRBJ2-1|TRBV14
CASSHRESNYNEQFF
>TRBJ2-5|TRBV4-2
CASSSSTGEGTQYF
>TRBJ2-5|TRBV6-4
CASSDLKGETQYF
>TRBJ2-7|TRBV29-1
CSASTGGEQYF
>TRBJ2-3|TRBV3-1
CASSQDTRTPLSDTDTQYF
>TRBJ2-3|TRBV23-1
CASSSHTGGEGEDTQYF
>TRBJ2-1|TRBV14
CASSSGTGDLYNEQFF
>TRBJ2-5|TRBV29-1
CSVEFRNQETQYF
>TRBJ2-2|TRBV27
CASSNTGELFF
>TRBJ1-1|TRBV5-5
CASSLVEREGNTEAFF
>TRBJ2-1|TRBV10-2
CASSEEAGELNNEQFF
>TRBJ1-1|TRBV6-5
CASTSNPGNTEAFF
>TRBJ2-3|TRBV14
CASGRKEFADTQYF
>TRBJ2-1|TRBV6-4
CASSRASGRYNEQFF
>TRBJ2-1|TRBV7-2
CASSFTSASSYNEQFF
>TRBJ2-1|TRBV28
CASSYEYRQFLYNEQFF
>TRBJ1-5|TRBV27
CASSLRGPVGWGNQPQHF
>TRBJ1-2|TRBV19
CASRTPHGYTF
>TRBJ2-7|TRBV7-9
CASTQGGYEQYF
>TRBJ2-7|TRBV2
CASSGSVLAGGPSGEQYF